This entry lists 11 T cell receptor beta chains sequenced from one sample in a study of blood T cell repertoires in COVID-19. Measured with immunoSEQ multiplex PCR; TCRdb has only the in-frame clones, and not every one. Altogether more than 90,000 clones are present, 80% to 95% being singletons, with the ten largest covering 5.7%. Material for sequencing was peripheral blood. These receptor sequences come from a man between 45 and 60 years old with active COVID-19.

V usage is TRBV6-6 and J usage is TRBJ2-1, with 8 bases matching TRBD2. Trimming at V came to 6 bases and at J to 1 base, leaving 8 bases not matched to a gene. The V gene's germline CDR1 is MNHNY and CDR2 SVGAGI (reference sequence). The CDR3 runs to 16 residues. The DNA for the CDR3 is TGTGCCAGCAGCTTACTAGCGGAACCGTCCTACAATGAGCAGTTCTTC. Translation gives CASSLLAEPSYNEQFF.

V usage is TRBV12-3 or TRBV12-4 and J usage is TRBJ2-1, with 8 bases lining up with TRBD1. The CDR3 consists of 13 residues. Losses at the gene ends were 4 bases for V and 15 bases for J; bases not matched to a gene: 11. This chain's CDR3 is CASSSQDRANPFF. DNA of the CDR3: TGTGCCAGCAGTTCCCAGGACAGGGCGAATCCGTTCTTC.

This chain uses TRBV6-5 with TRBJ2-7; unclear D gene. CDR1 MNHEY and CDR2 SVGAGI come from the germline V gene. V was pared by 6 bases and J by 2 bases, with 14 bases between. This CDR3 has 14 amino acids. Written as DNA, the CDR3 is TGTGCCAGCAGCCCCACGTGGGCCACCTACGAGCAGTACTTC. This translates into CASSPTWATYEQYF.

In its sample, this clone was seen once. J is TRBJ2-1 and V is TRBV19; tentative D call: TRBD1 (5 bases). The germline CDR1 and CDR2 sequences are LNHDA and SQIVND (reference sequence). The CDR3 has 13 amino acids. V was trimmed by 1 base and J by 5 bases, leaving 6 bases between them. The CDR3 nucleotides read TGTGCCAGTAGTATAGGACAGAACAATGAGCAGTTCTTC. The encoded protein is CASSIGQNNEQFF.

The V and J genes are TRBV18 and TRBJ2-6; 10 bases match TRBD2. V gave up 4 bases and J gave up 4 bases; unmatched junction bases: 13. There are 19 residues in the CDR3. The germline V gene encodes CDR1 KGHSH and CDR2 LQKENI. The CDR3 DNA sequence: TGTGCCAGCTCACAGACTAGCGGGTCACCCTCGGTCGGGGCCAACGTCCTGACTTTC. Protein product: CASSQTSGSPSVGANVLTF.

The chain is built from TRBV30 and TRBJ1-2, with 10 nucleotides matching TRBD1. Germline V lookup: CDR1 GTSNPN, CDR2 SVGIG (reference sequence). The V gene end was trimmed by 3 bases and the J gene end by 4 bases; junction bases not matched to a gene: 11. The CDR3 sequence is 16 residues long. This CDR3 reads CAWRALGQGDIYGYTF. In DNA, the CDR3 is TGTGCCTGGAGAGCCCTCGGACAGGGGGATATCTATGGCTACACCTTC.

V and J are TRBV2 and TRBJ2-7; possibly TRBD2 for D (5 bases). Trimming removed 7 bases at V and 5 bases at J, with 15 bases between. In germline, CDR1 is SNHLY, CDR2 FYNNEI. CDR3 length: 13 amino acids. Here the CDR3 DNA reads TGTGCCAGCAATATCAGAGGGTCCGACGAGCAGTACTTC. Its translation: CASNIRGSDEQYF.

This chain uses TRBV29-1 with TRBJ2-2, with TRBD1 matching over 7 bases. There are 14 residues in the CDR3. CDR1 SQVTM and CDR2 ANQGSEA come from the germline V gene. The ends lost 5 bases at V and 0 bases at J; junction bases unmatched: 3. Here the CDR3 reads CSVRQGANTGELFF. The CDR3 DNA reads as TGCAGCGTTAGGCAGGGGGCGAACACCGGGGAGCTGTTTTTT.

The chain recombines TRBV29-1 with TRBJ2-5; 14 bases agree with TRBD2. The CDR3 has 15 amino acids. Looked up from germline, CDR1 is SQVTM and CDR2 is ANQGSEA. V lost 6 bases and J lost 6; bases outside the gene matches: 9. CDR3 amino acids: CSVGLAGDNGKTQYF. CDR3 in DNA: TGCAGCGTGGGACTAGCGGGAGACAACGGGAAGACCCAGTACTTC.

The chain combines TRBV28 with TRBJ1-5; D may be TRBD1 (5 bases). Trimming removed 9 bases at V and 5 bases at J, with 14 bases between. Germline V gene lookup returns CDR1 MDHEN and CDR2 SYDVKM. The length of the CDR3 is 13 residues. The CDR3: CASRTIRDQPQHF. The CDR3 coding sequence is TGTGCCAGTAGGACAATCCGAGATCAGCCCCAGCATTTT.

The chain uses TRBV3-1 (or the pseudogene TRBV3-2) and TRBJ1-5; tentatively, D is TRBD1 (5 bases). The CDR3 length is 15 residues. Trimming took off 4 bases at V and 3 bases at J, with 13 bases between the two ends. CDR1 and CDR2 from the germline V gene are LGHDT and YNNKEL (reference sequence). CDR3 coding DNA: TGTGCCAGCAGCCCAACGCGGGGGACCAATCAGCCCCAGCATTTT. Encoded protein: CASSPTRGTNQPQHF.